The 18 T cell receptor beta chains below all came from one sample that was sequenced in a study of low-dose radiotherapy and immunotherapy resistance in tumors (dated by TCRdb to 2021 to 2024). The meaning of the sample's time point label: after trial treatment. The meaning of the sample's treatment or condition label: LDRT plus nivolumab, ipilimumab, low-dose cyclophosphamide and aspirin (RACIN trial). TCRdb names Illumina HiSeq 2500 as the instrument used. First-strand cDNA was synthesized using Superscript III and a set of TRAV- and TRBV-specific primers, so that both TCRalpha and TCRbeta chains were covered. TCRs were amplified with Phusion for approximately 20 PCR cycles using a constant-region primer together with the adapter attached to the V primers. TCRdb took the public reads, trimmed them with fastp at Q25, ran MiXCR for clone calling and kept in-frame beta chains. Entries that share a CDR3 protein sequence are merged under the most common genes and DNA. This sample lists around 100,000 distinct CDR3 sequences; less than 25% were detected once. The leading ten clones occupy more than 10% of the sample.

The material sequenced was PBMCs, taken after low-dose radiotherapy plus immunotherapy. Source of these receptors: a female donor with ovarian cancer.

This clonotype showed up many times. V usage is TRBV18 and J usage is TRBJ2-5; D is uncertain. The germline CDR1 and CDR2 sequences are KGHSH and LQKENI. CDR3 length equals 11 residues. Trimming took off 8 bases at V and 2 bases at J, with 6 bases between the two ends. The CDR3 DNA is TGTGCCAGCAGCTTACAAGAGACCCAGTACTTC. Protein sequence: CASSLQETQYF.

This clonotype was detected only a few times. This chain uses TRBV20-1 with TRBJ2-5; 8 positions match TRBD2. The J segment lost 5 bases and the V segment lost 6 bases, leaving 8 bases of the junction unmatched. The length of the CDR3 is 13 residues. CDR1 and CDR2 (germline): DFQATT, SNEGSKA (reference sequence). The CDR3 reads CSANSGLGETQYF. CDR3 nucleotides: TGCAGTGCGAACTCGGGACTAGGGGAGACCCAGTACTTC.

This clonotype occurred many times. CDR3 region: CASSPYPGFGELFF. CDR3 sequence (DNA): TGTGCCAGCAGCCCATACCCAGGCTTCGGGGAGCTGTTTTTT. The chain employs TRBV7-2 and TRBJ2-2; no reliable D call. From germline, CDR1 is SGHTA and CDR2 FQGNSA. CDR3 length: 14 amino acids. V lost 5 bases and J 7 bases, leaving 14 bases between the germline ends.

This clonotype was picked up many times. The CDR3 DNA sequence: TGCAGCGGCGGACTAGCGGGGAACACCGGGGAGCTGTTTTTT. It translates to CSGGLAGNTGELFF. This sequence joins TRBV29-1 and TRBJ2-2, with 11 bases identical to TRBD2. The germline V gene encodes CDR1 SQVTM and CDR2 ANQGSEA. The ends lost 7 bases at V and 1 base at J; junction bases unmatched: 2. The CDR3 totals 14 residues.

The chain employs TRBV12-3 or TRBV12-4 and TRBJ2-2, with a possible D match to TRBD1 (6 bases). This CDR3 comprises 13 residues. The V gene lost 7 bases and the J gene lost 8 bases, with 14 bases spanning the gap. In DNA form, the CDR3 reads TGTGCCAGCAATCAGGGGTTTGATGGGGAGCTGTTTTTT. The encoded protein is CASNQGFDGELFF.

This clonotype appeared many times. The chain combines TRBV29-1 with TRBJ2-1; unclear D gene. CDR1 is SQVTM and CDR2 is ANQGSEA in the germline V gene. V was trimmed by 1 base and J by 4 bases, leaving 5 bases between them. This CDR3 has 12 residues. The CDR3 sequence: CSVEATYNEQFF. CDR3 DNA sequence: TGCAGCGTTGAAGCCACGTACAATGAGCAGTTCTTC.

At least ten counts were recorded for this clonotype. The chain links TRBV7-8 to TRBJ1-2; D call uncertain. With 1 base removed from V and 1 base from J, the gap between germline ends came to 16 bases. Germline V gene lookup returns CDR1 SGHVS and CDR2 FQNEAQ. The CDR3 length is 17 residues. CDR3 DNA sequence: TGTGCCAGCAGCTTAGGAGCAGGTCGCGGGAATAACTATGGCTACACCTTC. Amino acids: CASSLGAGRGNNYGYTF.

J is TRBJ2-7 and V is TRBV6-1; weak D call: TRBD1 (6 bases). The CDR3 extends over 14 amino acids. With 4 bases removed from V and 3 bases from J, the gap between germline ends came to 13 bases. Germline values: CDR1 MNHNS, CDR2 SASEGT. CDR3 loop: CASSGRQAVYEQYF. The CDR3 nucleotides are TGTGCCAGCAGTGGCCGACAGGCCGTCTACGAGCAGTACTTC.

The chain couples TRBV5-1 to TRBJ2-3, with 7 bases that match TRBD1. CDR3 size: 16 residues. J gave up 1 base and V 4 bases, and 9 bases lay outside the gene matches. Germline assignment: CDR1 SGHRS and CDR2 YFSETQ. This CDR3 reads CASSLLTTGGTDTQYF. As DNA, the CDR3 is TGCGCCAGCAGCCTCCTCACCACAGGGGGCACAGATACGCAGTATTTT.

The sample holds many counts of this clonotype. CDR3 protein: CASIQRLAGGPRDNEQFF. CDR3 bases: TGTGCCAGCATTCAACGACTAGCGGGAGGGCCGCGTGACAATGAGCAGTTCTTC. The chain recombines TRBV12-3 or TRBV12-4 with TRBJ2-1, with 14 bases aligning to TRBD2. The length of the CDR3 is 18 residues. V gave up 7 bases and J gave up 5 bases; unmatched junction bases: 13.

This clonotype was recorded many times. Here the CDR3 reads CAINGASTGELFF. For the CDR3, the DNA is TGTGCCATCAATGGGGCGAGCACCGGGGAGCTGTTTTTT. This chain links TRBV10-3 with TRBJ2-2; D perhaps matches TRBD1 (5 bases). Germline V gives CDR1 ENHRY, CDR2 SYGVKD. Trimming removed 7 bases from V and 4 bases from J, with 10 bases in between. CDR3 size: 13 residues.

This clonotype has ten or more counts. The chain couples TRBV2 to TRBJ1-6; weak D call: TRBD1 (6 bases). Germline V CDR1 and CDR2: SNHLY, FYNNEI. The V end lost 10 bases, the J end lost 8 bases, and 24 bases lay between the germline ends. The CDR3 is made up of 16 amino acids. CDR3 loop: CATEVGARGLDSPLHF. Written as DNA, the CDR3 is TGTGCCACCGAAGTCGGGGCGCGGGGGCTTGATTCACCCCTCCACTTT.

This clonotype has ten or more counts. The chain carries TRBV7-9 and TRBJ2-7; D is ambiguous. V dropped 3 bases and J dropped 5 bases, with 8 bases sitting between them. The germline gives CDR1 SEHNR, CDR2 FQNEAQ (reference sequence). CDR3 length: 12 residues. The DNA for the CDR3 is TGTGCCAGCAGCTTTGGACGTGACGAGCAGTACTTC. This gives the protein CASSFGRDEQYF.

This chain connects TRBV28 to TRBJ1-5; D is possibly TRBD1 (6 bases). V was clipped by 5 bases and J by 0 bases, with 11 bases between them. CDR1 and CDR2 (germline): MDHEN, SYDVKM. CDR3 length equals 15 residues. The CDR3 reads CASSVGGASNQPQHF. The CDR3 DNA is TGTGCCAGCAGTGTGGGGGGGGCTAGCAATCAGCCCCAGCATTTT.

This clonotype has just a few counts. This chain connects TRBV2 to TRBJ2-1; TRBD1 or TRBD2 may be the D gene (5 bases each). Looked up from germline, CDR1 is SNHLY and CDR2 is FYNNEI. V lost 2 bases, J lost 6 bases, and 17 bases lay in between. The CDR3 totals 16 residues. CDR3 nucleotides: TGTGCCAGCAGTGAAACGGGGTTTGGGGCCTTCAATGAGCAGTTCTTC. It codes for CASSETGFGAFNEQFF.

This clonotype was picked up many times. This chain connects TRBV19 to TRBJ1-1; tentative D call: TRBD1 (5 bases). This CDR3 spans 11 amino acids. V shed 4 bases and J shed 8 bases, with 8 bases lying between them. The V gene's germline CDR1 is LNHDA and CDR2 SQIVND (reference sequence). This CDR3 is CASSTRGEAFF. CDR3 bases: TGTGCCAGTAGTACCCGGGGCGAAGCTTTCTTT.

Of note for this clonotype: It differs at one base from a far larger clone, so likely a read error. The V and J genes are TRBV7-2 and TRBJ2-1, with TRBD2 as a possible D gene (6 bases). The CDR3 has 20 residues. V was cut by 0 bases and J by 10 bases, with 31 bases left in between. Germline V lookup: CDR1 SGHTA, CDR2 FQGNSA. The CDR3 DNA is TGTGCCAGCAGCTTAGCGATACCGACGGCTACCGGGACTCGCCCTTACGAGCAGTTCTTC. This sequence encodes CASSLAIPTATGTRPYEQFF.

This clonotype was seen repeatedly, ten times or more. The J gene is TRBJ2-5, the V gene TRBV6-1; tentatively, D is TRBD2 (5 bases). The ends were cut back, 6 bases at V and 2 bases at J, with 31 bases in the middle. The CDR3 extends over 20 amino acids. Per the germline V gene, CDR1 is MNHNS and CDR2 is SASEGT. The chain's CDR3 is CASRPTPRASGFAPQETQYF. As DNA, the CDR3 is TGTGCCAGCAGGCCGACGCCCCGGGCCAGCGGATTCGCTCCGCAAGAGACCCAGTACTTC.